Listed below are T cell receptor beta chains from one sample, sequenced in a study of blood T cells in healthy people across ages. From the 5' RACE reads, TCRdb called clonotypes with MiXCR, one entry per CDR3 protein. The sample lists 540,000 or so distinct CDR3 sequences; roughly 29% were seen once. The sample comprised blood. These receptors all come from a woman aged 70-85 years in good health. Both conserved end residues are part of each CDR3. The D gene is left open where the match is weak. Not every row has a clone size; where given, it reads once, few, many or a size class.

. | . | TRBJ2-7 | TRBV12-3/TRBV12-4 | CASSFGALPYEQYF | TGTGCCAGCAGTTTCGGGGCACTGCCCTACGAGCAGTACTTC
. | many | TRBJ2-5 | TRBV5-1 | CASSPGSGETQYF | TGCGCCAGCAGCCCCGGGTCGGGAGAGACCCAGTACTTC
. | . | TRBJ2-1 | TRBV6-1 | CASSEYGGIGNEQFF | TGTGCCAGCAGTGAATATGGGGGAATCGGGAATGAGCAGTTCTTC
. | many | TRBJ1-2 | TRBV5-1 | CASSSGPNYGYTF | TGCGCCAGCAGCTCAGGACCCAACTATGGCTACACCTTC
TRBD1 | . | TRBJ1-1 | TRBV2 | CASISTGGGSTEAFF | TGTGCCAGCATATCGACAGGGGGCGGAAGCACTGAAGCTTTCTTT
TRBD1 | . | TRBJ1-2 | TRBV6-2/TRBV6-3 | CASSRDRLILGYTF | TGTGCCAGCAGCCGGGACAGGCTGATTTTGGGCTACACCTTC
TRBD1 | . | TRBJ1-2 | TRBV29-1 | CSVGQGLVYGYTF | TGCAGCGTTGGACAGGGCCTCGTCTATGGCTACACCTTC
. | few | TRBJ1-2 | TRBV2 | CASNLQGEDYGYTF | TGTGCCAGCAACCTCCAGGGAGAGGACTATGGCTACACCTTC
. | . | TRBJ2-2 | TRBV4-2 | CASSQDSLNTGELFF | TGTGCCAGCAGCCAAGATTCCTTGAACACCGGGGAGCTGTTTTTT
. | few | TRBJ1-4 | TRBV5-5 | CASSFGGRNNEKLFF | TGTGCCAGCAGCTTTGGAGGCAGAAATAATGAAAAACTGTTTTTT
TRBD2 | . | TRBJ2-1 | TRBV7-2 | CASSSSGTEDNEQFF | TGTGCCAGCAGCTCTAGCGGGACTGAAGACAATGAGCAGTTCTTC
TRBD1 | . | TRBJ2-3 | TRBV19 | CASSDRGGGDTQYF | TGTGCCAGTTCCGACAGGGGAGGTGGAGATACGCAGTATTTT
TRBD1 | . | TRBJ2-7 | TRBV6-5 | CASSYRDRATYEQYF | TGTGCCAGCAGTTACCGGGACAGGGCGACCTACGAGCAGTACTTC
. | . | TRBJ1-1 | TRBV4-3 | CASSQDYGVGTEAFF | TGCGCCAGCAGCCAAGATTACGGGGTAGGGACTGAAGCTTTCTTT
TRBD2 | . | TRBJ2-7 | TRBV20-1 | CSARAAPGTSASYEQYF | TGCAGTGCTAGAGCCGCACCCGGGACTAGCGCATCCTACGAGCAGTACTTC
. | many | TRBJ2-1 | TRBV7-2 | CASCVRGIAFGPEQFF | TGTGCCAGTTGCGTGAGGGGTATTGCATTTGGGCCAGAGCAGTTCTTC
. | . | TRBJ2-1 | TRBV20-1 | CSASPVYNEQFF | TGCAGTGCTAGTCCGGTCTACAATGAGCAGTTCTTC
. | few | TRBJ1-1 | TRBV6-5 | CASNLGRGAGEAFF | TGTGCCAGCAATCTAGGGAGGGGGGCGGGTGAAGCTTTCTTT
. | . | TRBJ1-2 | TRBV7-2 | CASSLAVPNYGYTF | TGTGCCAGCAGCTTAGCCGTCCCCAACTATGGCTACACCTTC
TRBD2 | few | TRBJ2-3 | TRBV20-1 | CSAREGRGGTGTQYF | TGCAGTGCTAGAGAAGGGCGGGGGGGCACAGGTACGCAGTATTTT
TRBD1 | . | TRBJ1-4 | TRBV10-3 | CATRDRGLPTNEKLCF | TGTGCCACCCGGGACAGGGGGTTACCAACTAATGAAAAACTGTGTTTT
. | few | TRBJ1-1 | TRBV9 | CASSVEGLPNTEAFF | TGTGCCAGCAGCGTAGAGGGACTCCCGAACACTGAAGCTTTCTTT
. | few | TRBJ2-2 | TRBV6-5 | CASSYGLLNTGELFF | TGTGCCAGCAGTTATGGACTCCTTAACACCGGGGAGCTGTTTTTT
TRBD1 | many | TRBJ1-4 | TRBV4-2 | CASSHQGASWEKLFF | TGTGCCAGCAGCCATCAGGGGGCTTCTTGGGAAAAACTGTTTTTT
. | . | TRBJ1-5 | TRBV6-6 | CASAQFNQPQHF | TGTGCCAGCGCTCAATTCAATCAGCCCCAGCATTTT
TRBD2 | . | TRBJ2-5 | TRBV7-2 | CAGSQGRGGDQETQYF | TGTGCCGGCAGTCAAGGGAGGGGAGGGGACCAAGAGACCCAGTACTTC
TRBD1 | . | TRBJ1-5 | TRBV10-3 | CAISGQGQGPQHF | TGTGCCATCAGTGGACAGGGCCAGGGGCCCCAGCATTTT
. | . | TRBJ1-5 | TRBV7-2 | CASSKDSLNQPQHF | TGTGCCAGCAGTAAGGACAGCCTCAATCAGCCCCAGCATTTT
. | once | TRBJ1-1 | TRBV12-3/TRBV12-4 | CASSLTQGGRNFF | TGTGCCAGCAGTTTAACCCAGGGAGGTAGGAATTTCTTT
. | few | TRBJ1-5 | TRBV29-1 | CSVGHSNQPQHF | TGCAGTGTTGGGCATAGCAATCAGCCCCAGCATTTT
. | . | TRBJ2-1 | TRBV5-4 | CASSPPGSHYNEQFF | TGTGCCAGCAGCCCCCCAGGGTCCCACTACAATGAGCAGTTCTTC
. | few | TRBJ2-4 | TRBV2 | CASGASVGNIQYF | TGTGCCAGCGGAGCCTCGGTGGGAAACATTCAGTACTTC
. | . | TRBJ2-1 | TRBV14 | CASSPLNEQFF | TGTGCCAGCAGCCCTTTAAATGAGCAGTTCTTC
. | many | TRBJ1-4 | TRBV7-3 | CASSPKTLGANEKLFF | TGTGCCAGCAGCCCAAAAACTCTTGGGGCTAATGAAAAACTGTTTTTT
. | few | TRBJ2-1 | TRBV6-6 | CASSYAEEQFF | TGTGCCAGCAGTTACGCTGAAGAGCAGTTCTTC
TRBD1 | . | TRBJ1-5 | TRBV20-1 | CSVTGGNSNQPQHF | TGCAGTGTGACAGGGGGGAATAGCAATCAGCCCCAGCATTTT
TRBD2 | many | TRBJ2-5 | TRBV7-2 | CASSFSGEETQYF | TGTGCCAGCAGCTTTAGCGGGGAAGAGACCCAGTACTTC
. | . | TRBJ1-2 | TRBV10-3 | CAISESTDYGYTF | TGTGCCATCAGTGAGTCGACAGATTATGGCTACACCTTC
TRBD1 | few | TRBJ2-5 | TRBV29-1 | CSAPGQGAFGTQYF | TGCAGCGCGCCGGGACAGGGGGCTTTTGGGACCCAGTACTTC